Following are 9 T cell receptor beta chains from one sample sequenced in a study of cytomegalovirus exposure and HLA in healthy donors. The PCR made use of 60 Vbeta and 13 Jbeta primers. Sequencing used immunoSEQ multiplex PCR; TCRdb keeps in-frame clones, though not all of them. The sample has approximately 200,000 clones, about four fifths seen once. The sequenced sample was PBMCs. These receptors were taken from a woman in her twenties or thirties in good health and CMV-seropositive.

V usage is TRBV6-6 and J usage is TRBJ1-2; 9 bases are a match to TRBD1. CDR1 MNHNY and CDR2 SVGAGI come from the germline V gene (reference sequence). This CDR3 spans 13 amino acids. The J segment lost 7 bases and the V segment lost 7 bases, leaving 7 bases of the junction unmatched. The CDR3 nucleotides read TGTGCCAGCACTCGACAGGGGGAGTTTGGCTACACCTTC. Its translation is CASTRQGEFGYTF.

This chain joins TRBV11-3 and TRBJ2-2; D remains ambiguous. The V end was cut by 2 bases, the J end by 6 bases, with 16 bases between. The CDR3 has 16 amino acids. Per germline, CDR1 SGHNT and CDR2 YENEEA. The CDR3 nucleotides read TGTGCCAGCAGCTTAATGAAACGGGTGAGAGCCGGGGAGCTGTTTTTT. Protein sequence: CASSLMKRVRAGELFF. Full variable domain (missing parts from reference TRBV11-3 and TRBJ2-2): EAGVVQSPRYKIIEKKQPVAFWCNPISGHNTLYWYLQNLGQGPELLIRYENEEAVDDSQLPKDRFSAERLKGVDSTLKIQPAELGDSAVYLCASSLMKRVRAGELFFGEGSRLTVL.

The J gene is TRBJ2-3, the V gene TRBV7-3, with 8 nucleotides matching TRBD1. The CDR3 covers 14 residues. V was clipped by 5 bases and J by 5 bases; unmatched bases: 6. Germline V lookup: CDR1 SGHTA, CDR2 FQGTGA. The CDR3 here is CASSLTGAGDTQYF. DNA of the CDR3: TGTGCCAGCAGCCTGACAGGGGCGGGAGATACGCAGTATTTT.

The CDR3 is CASSLMRSREQYF. CDR3 nucleotides: TGTGCCAGCAGTTTAATGAGGAGTCGGGAGCAGTACTTC. This sequence joins TRBV27 and TRBJ2-7, with D hard to call. CDR3 length: 13 amino acids. Germline V lookup: CDR1 MNHEY, CDR2 SMNVEV (reference sequence). Between the trimmed V and J ends, which lost 2 bases and 7 bases, there was a span of 12 bases.

This sequence joins TRBV15 and TRBJ1-2; a weak D match, TRBD1 (5 bases). This CDR3 comprises 15 residues. Germline values: CDR1 LNHNV, CDR2 YYDKDF (reference sequence). V was trimmed by 0 bases and J by 7 bases, leaving 15 bases between them. The CDR3 is CATSRDPGELRGYTF. DNA for the CDR3: TGTGCCACCAGCAGAGATCCGGGGGAATTGCGTGGCTACACCTTC.

J is TRBJ2-7 and V is TRBV5-3, with 7 bases aligning to TRBD2. Being an ORF, TRBV5-3 has a function that is uncertain. Losses at the gene ends were 7 bases for V and 4 bases for J; bases not matched to a gene: 17. This CDR3 contains 16 residues. The CDR3 bases are TGTGCCAGATTGGGGGAGGGCCTGGTTGACGGTTACGAGCAGTACTTC. Translating it yields CARLGEGLVDGYEQYF.

This clone was seen only once. The rearrangement joins TRBV7-9 to TRBJ2-1, with unresolved D. The CDR3 loop spans 13 amino acids. The V and J ends lost 4 bases and 6 bases respectively, with 10 bases between them. In germline, CDR1 is SEHNR, CDR2 FQNEAQ (reference sequence). CDR3 in DNA: TGTGCCAGCAGCTCTTCACTTATCAATGAGCAGTTCTTC. The encoded protein is CASSSSLINEQFF.

This clone was counted between two and nine times. The V call is TRBV11-3, the J call TRBJ1-1, with a tentative D call TRBD1 (5 bases). The CDR3 loop spans 12 amino acids. Germline V gives CDR1 SGHNT, CDR2 YENEEA. The germline V and J ends were trimmed by 4 bases and 5 bases, with 8 bases remaining between them. For the CDR3, the DNA is TGTGCCAGCAGCTCGGGGGGGACTGAAGCTTTCTTT. Residues: CASSSGGTEAFF.

The rearrangement joins TRBV6-1 to TRBJ2-1; the match to TRBD2 covers 10 bases. CDR1 MNHNS and CDR2 SASEGT come from the germline V gene. This CDR3 region has 15 residues. The ends lost 6 bases at V and 4 bases at J; junction bases unmatched: 6. This CDR3 is CASRLTSGTYNEQFF. In DNA form, the CDR3 reads TGTGCCAGCAGACTTACTAGCGGGACGTACAATGAGCAGTTCTTC.